A selection of T cell receptor beta chains follows, all from one sample in a study of CD8 T cells in Susac syndrome. TCRdb redid the calling of the immunoSEQ multiplex PCR reads with MiXCR, one entry per CDR3 protein. The sample has about 140,000 distinct CDR3 sequences, roughly 95% seen once; the top ten hold about 0.08%. Sample: CD4+ T cells from PBMCs. The origin of the receptors is a human donor with Susac syndrome. Each CDR3 is given with its conserved first and last residue. D genes are given only for firm matches. Expanded clones get a size class; other rows say once, few or many, or leave the size out.

j_gene,abundance,v_gene,d_gene,CDR3nt,CDR3aa
TRBJ2-1,-,TRBV20-1,-,TGCAGTGCTAGAGATCTGATAGGCAATGAGCAGTTCTTC,CSARDLIGNEQFF
TRBJ1-6,-,TRBV20-1,-,TGCAGTGCTAGGGAGTATCGTAATTCACCCCTCCACTTT,CSAREYRNSPLHF
TRBJ1-2,-,TRBV29-1,TRBD1,TGCAGCGTCCTCCTGGGACAGGCACGAGTTAATCTCTACACCTTC,CSVLLGQARVNLYTF
TRBJ2-7,-,TRBV4-1,-,TGCGCCAGCAGCCAACCGTGGATGGGGGCCCACGAGCAGTACTTC,CASSQPWMGAHEQYF
TRBJ2-7,once,TRBV7-8,-,TGTGCCAGCAGCTTAGGTCCCCACGTCGCCTACGAGCAGTACTTC,CASSLGPHVAYEQYF
TRBJ2-5,-,TRBV9,-,TGTGCCAGCAGCGTAGGGGATGAAGAGACCCAGTACTTC,CASSVGDEETQYF
TRBJ1-1,-,TRBV6-4,-,TGTGCCAGCAGTGCGGGACGAGACACTGAAGCTTTCTTT,CASSAGRDTEAFF
TRBJ2-2,-,TRBV11-2,-,TGTGCCAGCAGCCCCTTTGGCCGGGGGAGCACCGGGGAGCTGTTTTTT,CASSPFGRGSTGELFF
TRBJ2-1,-,TRBV20-1,-,TGCAGTGCTAGGCAGGGGGGCTCCTACAATGAGCAGTTCTTC,CSARQGGSYNEQFF
TRBJ2-5,-,TRBV5-1,TRBD2,TGCGCCAGCAGCTCCCTCCAACTAGCGGGGTTGAAAGAGACCCAGTACTTC,CASSSLQLAGLKETQYF
TRBJ1-2,-,TRBV5-1,TRBD1,TGCGCCAGCAGCGTTTCCGGGACAGGGGTAGGCGGCTACACCTTC,CASSVSGTGVGGYTF
TRBJ1-2,-,TRBV7-2,-,TGTGCCAGCAGCCATAGTTCCTTTAAATATGGCTACACCTTC,CASSHSSFKYGYTF
TRBJ2-3,-,TRBV7-3,TRBD1,TGTGCCAGCAGCTTTGACAGGGCGAGGGGCACAGATACGCAGTATTTT,CASSFDRARGTDTQYF
TRBJ1-2,-,TRBV3-1,-,TGTGCCAGCAGCCAGGGCGACAGGCCTACCTTC,CASSQGDRPTF
TRBJ1-1,-,TRBV7-2,-,TGTGCCAGCAGCCCCGGGAGCTTGAACACTGAAGCTTTCTTT,CASSPGSLNTEAFF
TRBJ2-1,-,TRBV12-5,TRBD1,TGTGCTAGTGGGGTAGGGACAGCTAATGAGCAGTTCTTC,CASGVGTANEQFF
TRBJ2-1,-,TRBV14,-,TGTGCCAGCAGCCAAATCCCCAGGGCGACCTACAATGAGCAGTTCTTC,CASSQIPRATYNEQFF
TRBJ1-2,once,TRBV12-3/TRBV12-4,TRBD1,TGTGCCAGCAGTTTAGCGGTTCTCCGACAGGGCGCTACGGGCTACACCTTC,CASSLAVLRQGATGYTF
TRBJ1-2,-,TRBV4-1,-,TGCGCCAGCAGCCTCGCACCCGCGGAAGGGGGCTACACCTTC,CASSLAPAEGGYTF
TRBJ2-1,-,TRBV19,-,TGTGCCAGTAGTATAGGGGGCCTGACACTCTCCTACAATGAGCAGTTCTTC,CASSIGGLTLSYNEQFF
TRBJ1-5,-,TRBV25-1,-,TGTGCCAGCAGTGAAGGATCTCAGCCCCAGCATTTT,CASSEGSQPQHF
TRBJ2-1,-,TRBV2,-,TGTGCCAGCAAATTTTTGGACAGCCGGCAGTTCTTC,CASKFLDSRQFF
TRBJ1-2,-,TRBV27,TRBD1,TGTGCCAGCAGTTTCCGCGAGACAGGGAGTACTGGCTACACCTTC,CASSFRETGSTGYTF
TRBJ2-1,-,TRBV20-1,-,TGCAGTGCTAGGATTGCGGCAGGGTTCGATGAGCAGTTCTTC,CSARIAAGFDEQFF
TRBJ2-1,-,TRBV5-8,-,TGTGCCAGCAGCTTGGCCCGGTCAGAGCAGTTCTTC,CASSLARSEQFF
TRBJ2-7,few,TRBV18,-,TGTGCCAGCTCACCAAGAGGGTACGAGCAGTACTTC,CASSPRGYEQYF
TRBJ1-2,-,TRBV27,-,TGTGCCAGCAGTTACGACCCGAGGACAGTTAACTATGGCTACACCTTC,CASSYDPRTVNYGYTF
TRBJ2-6,-,TRBV2,-,TGTGCCAGCTCCTCTCGCTCTGGGGCCAACGTCCTGACTTTC,CASSSRSGANVLTF
TRBJ1-6,-,TRBV6-1,-,TGTGCCAGCAGTCCCCCGGACAGTTCTAATTCACCCCTCCACTTT,CASSPPDSSNSPLHF
TRBJ1-1,-,TRBV7-9,-,TGTGCCAGCAGTAGAGAGGCGGGTGAAGCTTTCTTT,CASSREAGEAFF
TRBJ1-1,-,TRBV3-1,-,TGTGCCAGCAGCCTCTCGCGGACTGAAGCTTTCTTT,CASSLSRTEAFF
TRBJ2-5,-,TRBV20-1,-,TGCAGTGCTAGTAGACCGGGGGCGGGTGAGACCCAGTACTTC,CSASRPGAGETQYF
TRBJ2-5,-,TRBV6-1,TRBD1,TGTGCCAGCACCCCGGGACAGGGAAAAGAGACCCAGTACTTC,CASTPGQGKETQYF
TRBJ2-5,-,TRBV24-1,-,TGTGCCACCAGTAATGGACAGCTCCAAGAGACCCAGTACTTC,CATSNGQLQETQYF
TRBJ1-1,-,TRBV5-1,-,TGCGCCAGCAGCCCCGAGGGGCACATGAACACTGAAGCTTTCTTT,CASSPEGHMNTEAFF
TRBJ2-5,-,TRBV5-1,-,TGCGCCAGCAGCTTGGCCCCAGGCGACCAAGAGACCCAGTACTTC,CASSLAPGDQETQYF
TRBJ1-5,-,TRBV7-8,TRBD1,TGTGCCAGCAGCTTAGGGGCCCTCGCGGACAGGGGGAATCAGCCCCAGCATTTT,CASSLGALADRGNQPQHF
TRBJ2-5,-,TRBV2,-,TGTGCCAGCAGGCAACTCGGGACTCTTATCGAGACCCAGTACTTC,CASRQLGTLIETQYF
TRBJ2-7,-,TRBV28,-,TGTGCCAGCAGGTCGTTACAGGGTCATAACGAGCAGTACTTC,CASRSLQGHNEQYF
TRBJ2-1,-,TRBV7-2,TRBD2,TGTGCCAGCAGCCCAGACCTAGCGGGACGTACTAATGAGCAGTTCTTC,CASSPDLAGRTNEQFF
TRBJ2-5,few,TRBV2,-,TGTGCCAGCAGTGAAGAAGATGGGACTTATGGGACCCAGTACTTC,CASSEEDGTYGTQYF
TRBJ2-3,-,TRBV4-1,-,TGCGCCAGCAGCCAAGCCACGGGGACGCAGTATTTT,CASSQATGTQYF
TRBJ2-7,once,TRBV28,-,TGTGCCAGCAGTCGAATGGGTAACGAGCAGTACTTC,CASSRMGNEQYF
TRBJ1-4,-,TRBV15,-,TGTGCCACCAGCAGAGATTCAAGACAACTTGAAAAACTGTTTTTT,CATSRDSRQLEKLFF
TRBJ2-5,-,TRBV5-1,TRBD1,TGCGCCAGCAGCTTGAAGGGGGCATCTAGAGAGACCCAGTACTTC,CASSLKGASRETQYF
TRBJ1-3,once,TRBV4-1,-,TGCGCCAGCAGCCGAGACCCAGGTGGGCGAAACACCATATATTTT,CASSRDPGGRNTIYF
TRBJ2-5,once,TRBV2,-,TGTGCCAGCAGCTACAGCCAAGAGACCCAGTACTTC,CASSYSQETQYF
TRBJ2-1,-,TRBV28,TRBD2,TGTGCCAGCAATTCCCCTTCCGGGACTACCAGGGATGAGCAGTTCTTC,CASNSPSGTTRDEQFF
TRBJ2-1,-,TRBV4-1,TRBD2,TGCGCCAGCCGAAACCCCGCTAGCGGGGGAACCTACAATGAGCAGTTCTTC,CASRNPASGGTYNEQFF
TRBJ1-5,once,TRBV20-1,-,TGCAGTGCAGAGACAGGTAACCAGCCCCAGCATTTT,CSAETGNQPQHF
TRBJ2-3,-,TRBV29-1,TRBD2,TGCAGCGTGATACTAGCGGGGGCCCTCACAGATACGCAGTATTTT,CSVILAGALTDTQYF
TRBJ1-5,-,TRBV20-1,-,TGCAGTGCTCTCCAGGAGATTGCTCAGCCCCAGCATTTT,CSALQEIAQPQHF
TRBJ2-1,-,TRBV9,-,TGTGCCAGCAACCCGCAGTTCTTC,CASNPQFF
TRBJ2-2,-,TRBV11-3,-,TGTGCCAGCAGCTTGGGCCCCGGGGAGCTGTTTTTT,CASSLGPGELFF
TRBJ2-1,-,TRBV20-1,-,TGCAGTGCTAGTAAGAGCGGCTCCTACAATGAGCAGTTCTTC,CSASKSGSYNEQFF
TRBJ2-2,-,TRBV29-1,TRBD2,TGCAGCGTTGTGGCCCTAGCGGGAGGGGAGCTGTTTTTT,CSVVALAGGELFF
TRBJ1-2,-,TRBV29-1,-,TGCAGCGTTGCCCTGACAGGAAACTATGGCTACACCTTC,CSVALTGNYGYTF